Shown below are 29 T cell receptor beta chains from a single sample sequenced in a study of T cell responses to AZD1222 COVID-19 vaccine. The protocol was immunoSEQ multiplex PCR, while the TCRdb copy is restricted to in-frame clones and leaves out a portion. The repertoire includes about 140,000 clones, approximately 93% of them detected once, and about 12% sits in the top ten. The sequencing here drew on peripheral blood, taken after recovery from COVID-19. These receptors were taken from an adult who had recovered from COVID-19.

The rearrangement joins TRBV3-1 (or the pseudogene TRBV3-2) to TRBJ1-5; D might be TRBD1 (6 bases). V lost 4 bases and J lost 4, with 14 bases in between. CDR3 length equals 15 residues. Germline V gene lookup returns CDR1 LGHDT and CDR2 YNNKEL (reference sequence). CDR3 residues: CASSPGQGGNQPQHF. The CDR3 DNA reads as TGTGCCAGCAGCCCGGGACAAGGTGGAAATCAGCCCCAGCATTTT.

This clone was seen a few times. J is TRBJ2-1 and V is TRBV7-8; D is possibly TRBD1 or TRBD2 (5 bases each). Trimming cost V 8 bases and J 7 bases, with 15 bases left between them. This CDR3 is built from 13 residues. Germline values: CDR1 SGHVS, CDR2 FQNEAQ. This chain's CDR3 is CASRLGGGNEQFF. CDR3 DNA sequence: TGTGCCAGCCGGCTTGGGGGTGGTAATGAGCAGTTCTTC.

The rearrangement uses TRBV6-6 and TRBJ2-2; tentative D call: TRBD1 (6 bases). The germline V gene has CDR1 MNHNY and CDR2 SVGAGI (reference sequence). Trimming stripped 6 bases from V and 7 bases from J, with 12 bases between. The CDR3 covers 13 residues. The CDR3 DNA reads TGTGCCAGCAGAACAGGGTGGGACGGGGAGCTGTTTTTT. Its protein is CASRTGWDGELFF.

This sequence joins TRBV29-1 and TRBJ2-7, with D maybe TRBD2 (6 bases). Germline values: CDR1 SQVTM, CDR2 ANQGSEA. Trimming removed 2 bases at V and 4 bases at J, with 12 bases between. CDR3 length: 13 residues. DNA for the CDR3: TGCAGCGTTGAACATCTTGGGGGGTACGAGCAGTACTTC. Translation: CSVEHLGGYEQYF.

The CDR3 region is CASSGLGTSGNYEQYF. CDR3 nucleotide sequence: TGTGCCAGCAGCGGACTCGGGACTAGCGGAAACTACGAGCAGTACTTC. The J gene is TRBJ2-7, the V gene TRBV7-9; 11 bases line up with TRBD2. Trimming removed 5 bases from V and 3 bases from J; junction bases left unmatched: 9. This CDR3 region has 16 residues. The germline V gene encodes CDR1 SEHNR and CDR2 FQNEAQ (reference sequence). Full variable domain (outside the CDR3, taken from reference TRBV7-9 and TRBJ2-7): DTGVSQNPRHKITKRGQNVTFRCDPISEHNRLYWYRQTLGQGPEFLTYFQNEAQLEKSRLLSDRFSAERPKGSFSTLEIQRTEQGDSAMYLCASSGLGTSGNYEQYFGPGTRLTVT.

This chain connects TRBV28 to TRBJ2-7, with 8 bases identical to TRBD1. Germline trimming cut 9 bases from V and 6 bases from J; bases unmatched to any gene: 19. The CDR3 has 16 amino acids. Germline loops: CDR1 MDHEN, CDR2 SYDVKM. The DNA of the CDR3 is TGTGCCAGTTATGGAGACAGGGGCCCTGGTGGGGTCGAGCAGTACTTC. Its translation is CASYGDRGPGGVEQYF.

The V gene is TRBV15, the J gene TRBJ2-7; maybe TRBD1 (6 bases). CDR1 and CDR2 (germline): LNHNV, YYDKDF (reference sequence). The CDR3 is 15 amino acids. V lost 0 bases and J 0 bases, leaving 9 bases between the germline ends. This CDR3 is CATSREGDISYEQYF. The CDR3 DNA reads as TGTGCCACCAGCAGAGAAGGGGACATCTCCTACGAGCAGTACTTC.

The chain links TRBV2 to TRBJ1-6; 10 bases fit TRBD1. This CDR3 contains 14 residues. Germline values: CDR1 SNHLY, CDR2 FYNNEI. Unmatched junction bases numbered 5, after V lost 5 bases and J lost 10 bases. Here the CDR3 DNA reads TGTGCCAGCAGTCGGGACAGGGGAAGCTCACCCCTCCACTTT. This codes for CASSRDRGSSPLHF. Filled out from reference TRBV2 and TRBJ1-6, the complete variable domain reads EPEVTQTPSHQVTQMGQEVILRCVPISNHLYFYWYRQILGQKVEFLVSFYNNEISEKSEIFDDQFSVERPDGSNFTLKIRSTKLEDSAMYFCASSRDRGSSPLHFGNGTRLTVT.

Comment on this clone: Within the sample, other DNA sequences also encode this same CDR3. The chain is built from TRBV4-2 and TRBJ1-1; TRBD1 agrees at 10 bases. Trimming at V came to 1 base and at J to 4 bases, leaving 3 bases not matched to a gene. There are 15 residues in the CDR3. Germline values: CDR1 LGHNA, CDR2 YNFKEQ. The CDR3, as DNA: TGTGCCAGCAGCCAAGCTCGGACAGGGGGCACTGAAGCTTTCTTT. Protein: CASSQARTGGTEAFF.

V usage is TRBV4-2 and J usage is TRBJ2-5, with 7 bases lining up with TRBD1. The ends lost 3 bases at V and 5 bases at J; junction bases unmatched: 9. Germline CDR1 is LGHNA and CDR2 is YNFKEQ. CDR3 length equals 15 residues. This chain's CDR3 is CASSQTLLTGETQYF. The CDR3 bases are TGTGCCAGCAGCCAGACCCTATTGACAGGGGAGACCCAGTACTTC.

This clone was detected only a few times. The chain uses TRBV5-6 and TRBJ2-3; a possible D gene is TRBD2 (5 bases). CDR3 length equals 16 residues. The germline V gene encodes CDR1 SGHDT and CDR2 YYEEEE. With 4 bases removed from V and 5 bases from J, the gap between germline ends came to 20 bases. The CDR3 DNA reads TGTGCCAGCAGCCACCCCGCCGGGCGGGCGGGAGATACGCAGTATTTT. Protein: CASSHPAGRAGDTQYF.

The chain carries TRBV5-1 and TRBJ2-7, with no clear D. The germline V gene encodes CDR1 SGHRS and CDR2 YFSETQ. Trimming took 3 bases from V and 3 from J, leaving 16 bases between them. The CDR3 has 15 amino acids. This CDR3 is CASSYAVGQLYEQYF. The CDR3 DNA sequence: TGCGCCAGCAGCTACGCGGTTGGGCAGCTCTACGAGCAGTACTTC. Drawing the rest from reference TRBV5-1 and TRBJ2-7, the complete variable domain is KAGVTQTPRYLIKTRGQQVTLSCSPISGHRSVSWYQQTPGQGLQFLFEYFSETQRNKGNFPGRFSGRQFSNSRSEMNVSTLELGDSALYLCASSYAVGQLYEQYFGPGTRLTVT.

This chain connects TRBV6-5 to TRBJ2-7; no firm D call. V was shortened by 0 bases and J by 7 bases, with 10 bases between the two germline ends. CDR3 length equals 13 residues. Per germline, CDR1 MNHEY and CDR2 SVGAGI. The CDR3 is CASSYSGGLEQYF. The CDR3 DNA reads as TGTGCCAGCAGTTACTCGGGCGGTCTTGAGCAGTACTTC.

This chain connects TRBV6-1 to TRBJ2-1; a possible D gene is TRBD2 (6 bases). V was pared by 0 bases and J by 7 bases, with 19 bases between. Germline V lookup: CDR1 MNHNS, CDR2 SASEGT. The length of the CDR3 is 17 residues. The CDR3 bases are TGTGCCAGCAGTGAAGCGCTAAATCCTGGGGGGAGAAATGAGCAGTTCTTC. This sequence encodes CASSEALNPGGRNEQFF.

V usage is TRBV2 and J usage is TRBJ2-7, with D unclear. This CDR3 has 14 amino acids. CDR1 and CDR2 (germline): SNHLY, FYNNEI. Trimming took 2 bases from V and 2 from J, leaving 10 bases between them. CDR3 nucleotide sequence: TGTGCCAGCAGTGAACACCAGGTGGCCTACGAGCAGTACTTC. Translation gives CASSEHQVAYEQYF.

The chain is built from TRBV7-9 and TRBJ2-1, with D uncertain. V lost 1 base and J 0 bases, leaving 4 bases between the germline ends. The CDR3 contains 14 residues. The germline gives CDR1 SEHNR, CDR2 FQNEAQ (reference sequence). For the CDR3, the DNA is TGTGCCAGCAGCTTAGAGGACTCCTACAATGAGCAGTTCTTC. This codes for CASSLEDSYNEQFF.

This clone was counted between two and nine times. The V call is TRBV3-1 (or the pseudogene TRBV3-2), the J call TRBJ2-7; D is undetermined. The CDR3 is 12 amino acids. Deletions cut 1 base from V and 12 bases from J, with 13 bases between. Germline V CDR1 and CDR2: LGHDT, YNNKEL (reference sequence). The DNA for the CDR3 is TGTGCCAGCAGCCAAGCTAACAAAAGCCCGTACTTC. The encoded protein is CASSQANKSPYF.

DNA for the CDR3: TGTGCCATCCACAGAACTAGCACAGATACGCAGTATTTT. Protein sequence: CAIHRTSTDTQYF. The chain uses TRBV10-3 and TRBJ2-3; D gene uncertain. The germline V gene has CDR1 ENHRY and CDR2 SYGVKD. V lost 8 bases, J lost 0 bases, and 9 bases lay in between. The length of the CDR3 is 13 residues.

V is TRBV5-1 and J is TRBJ1-3; 7 bases fit TRBD1. Unmatched junction bases numbered 12, after V lost 7 bases and J lost 2 bases. The CDR3 sequence is 16 residues long. Looked up from germline, CDR1 is SGHRS and CDR2 is YFSETQ. This chain's CDR3 is CASAPGRGGTGNTIYF. CDR3 bases: TGCGCCAGCGCGCCCGGCAGGGGGGGAACTGGAAACACCATATATTTT.

The rearrangement uses TRBV19 and TRBJ1-2; 9 bases line up with TRBD1. Germline V gives CDR1 LNHDA, CDR2 SQIVND (reference sequence). V gave up 3 bases and J gave up 6 bases; unmatched junction bases: 8. The CDR3 loop spans 15 amino acids. CDR3 coding DNA: TGTGCCAGTAGTATGGGGACAGGGTATGGTGATGGCTACACCTTC. It codes for CASSMGTGYGDGYTF.

The CDR3 protein is CASSSTGYEQYF. DNA of the CDR3: TGTGCCAGCAGCAGTACAGGGTACGAGCAGTACTTC. The chain joins TRBV28 to TRBJ2-7, with D possibly TRBD1 on 6 matching bases. Germline-derived CDR1 and CDR2 are MDHEN and SYDVKM. Trimming cost V 6 bases and J 4 bases, with 10 bases left between them. The CDR3 covers 12 residues.

V is TRBV3-1 (or the pseudogene TRBV3-2) and J is TRBJ2-1; 13 nucleotides match TRBD2. CDR3 length: 19 amino acids. The trim removed 4 bases at V and 7 bases at J, leaving 16 bases unmatched. Per the germline V gene, CDR1 is LGHDT and CDR2 is YNNKEL (reference sequence). CDR3 DNA: TGTGCCAGCAGCCCCGGGCTAGGCCCGGGACTAGCGGGGAAAAATGAGCAGTTCTTC. Translating it yields CASSPGLGPGLAGKNEQFF.

This clone was detected only once. The chain is built from TRBV10-3 and TRBJ2-5, with TRBD1 identical over 8 bases. This CDR3 comprises 14 residues. V shed 7 bases, J shed 1 base, and the junction held 5 bases outside the gene matches. Germline V lookup: CDR1 ENHRY, CDR2 SYGVKD. The CDR3 reads CAINPGQVQETQYF. Here the CDR3 DNA reads TGTGCCATCAACCCGGGACAGGTCCAAGAGACCCAGTACTTC.

This clone was counted once. This sequence joins TRBV3-1 (or the pseudogene TRBV3-2) and TRBJ2-1; TRBD2 agrees at 7 bases. Per germline, CDR1 LGHDT and CDR2 YNNKEL (reference sequence). The length of the CDR3 is 16 residues. The V gene end was trimmed by 3 bases and the J gene end by 6 bases; junction bases not matched to a gene: 11. CDR3 in amino acids: CASSQRGLTGSNEQFF. The CDR3 DNA sequence: TGTGCCAGCAGCCAGCGGGGACTAACGGGTTCCAATGAGCAGTTCTTC.

This chain links TRBV3-1 (or the pseudogene TRBV3-2) with TRBJ1-6; 7 bases are a match to TRBD1. V lost 4 bases to trimming and J lost 5 bases; unmatched junction nucleotides: 2. The CDR3 covers 14 residues. Per the germline V gene, CDR1 is LGHDT and CDR2 is YNNKEL (reference sequence). CDR3 nucleotides: TGTGCCAGCAGCCTACAGGGGAATAATTCACCCCTCCACTTT. Translation: CASSLQGNNSPLHF.

V and J are TRBV6-2 or TRBV6-3 and TRBJ1-1, with D unclear. The CDR3 loop spans 15 amino acids. Germline assignment: CDR1 MNHEY and CDR2 SVGEGT. Between the trimmed V and J ends, which lost 2 bases and 0 bases, there was a span of 10 bases. The DNA for the CDR3 is TGTGCCAGCAGTTACGACTGGAGAATGAACACTGAAGCTTTCTTT. Its translation: CASSYDWRMNTEAFF.

This chain uses TRBV5-5 with TRBJ2-7, with 8 bases matching TRBD2. CDR3 size: 15 residues. V lost 0 bases and J lost 3; bases outside the gene matches: 5. CDR1 is SGHKS, CDR2 YYEKEE, per germline (reference sequence). CDR3: CASSLVLAGNYEQYF. The CDR3 DNA sequence: TGTGCCAGCAGCTTGGTTTTAGCGGGGAACTACGAGCAGTACTTC.

This clone was counted a single time. The V and J genes are TRBV19 and TRBJ2-3, with D unresolved. Deletions cut 5 bases from V and 5 bases from J, with 8 bases between. Germline lookup yields CDR1 LNHDA and CDR2 SQIVND (reference sequence). This CDR3 has 12 residues. CDR3 residues: CASSGRIDTQYF. In DNA, the CDR3 is TGTGCCAGTAGTGGACGGATAGATACGCAGTATTTT.

V is TRBV2 and J is TRBJ2-4; 8 nucleotides agree with TRBD2. CDR1 SNHLY and CDR2 FYNNEI come from the germline V gene. V was clipped by 8 bases and J by 0 bases; unmatched bases: 6. This CDR3 region has 15 residues. DNA for the CDR3: TGTGCCAGCGGTAGCGGGACCCTAGCCAAAAACATTCAGTACTTC. Residues: CASGSGTLAKNIQYF.